This T cell receptor (beta chain) was recovered during a study of blood T cell repertoires in COVID-19. Study-level background: The origin of the acute and convalescent COVID-19 samples was the United States, Italy and Spain. PBMCs, B-cell-depleted T cells, or T cells were the source of the cDNA or gDNA that made up the material.

V lost 3 bases, J lost 5 bases, and 9 bases stayed unmatched. The germline gives CDR1 MNHEY, CDR2 SMNVEV (reference sequence). This CDR3 has 16 amino acids. Source study methods: Amplification from reference gene primers served as the basis for estimated nucleated cell counts. Measured with immunoSEQ multiplex PCR; TCRdb has only the in-frame clones, and not every one. That table furnishes V, J and clone size, whereas the DNA furnished D and trimming. The top ten clones hold about 20% of a sample with some 85,000 clones, around three quarters of them seen once. The genes are TRBV27 and TRBJ2-2; TRBD2 matches 7 bases. The sequenced sample consisted of peripheral blood. The clonotype was recovered from a woman of 80 years or more with active or convalescent COVID-19. The CDR3 sequence is CASSLGGAGITGELFF. The CDR3 coding sequence is TGTGCCAGCAGTTTGGGAGGGGCCGGTATTACCGGGGAGCTGTTTTTT.